The text below deals with one TCR beta chain. Its cognate antigen is unknown. The sample is drawn from a study of tumor-infiltrating lymphocytes in localized non-small cell lung cancer. About the study: Patients included smokers and never-smokers with various histologies, some sampled after neoadjuvant chemotherapy.

Study-wide results and caveats: Not all patients were TCR sequenced, owing to tissue quantity.

The CDR3 loop spans 13 amino acids. CDR1 is MDHEN and CDR2 is SYDVKM in the germline V gene. V was clipped by 2 bases and J by 6 bases, with 10 bases between them. Method: immunoSEQ multiplex PCR; TCRdb's copy keeps in-frame clones and lacks some. The sample carries under 5,000 clones, around 66% recorded once. The receptor was derived from a human donor with non-small cell lung cancer. This chain links TRBV28 with TRBJ1-1, with a possible D match to TRBD1 (5 bases). The sample was uninvolved lung tissue not adjacent to the tumor. Written as DNA, the CDR3 is TGTGCCAGCAGTTTACGGGGGTCTTCTGAAGCTTTCTTT. Translation: CASSLRGSSEAFF.